The 26 T cell receptor beta chains given below trace back to one sample, sequenced in a study of T cells in Graves' hyperthyroidism and ophthalmopathy. Using RNA transcripts as the source, TCR beta CDR3 regions were amplified. TCR CDR3 underwent first-round RT-PCR with the HTBI primer set. TCRdb re-called the multiplex PCR reads with MiXCR, one entry per CDR3 protein. The repertoire consists of roughly 300,000 distinct CDR3 sequences, with under 30% occurring once and the leading ten covering more than 25%. Sequenced sample: blood. All receptors come from a man aged 35 to 55 with Graves' hyperthyroidism that later progressed to Graves' ophthalmopathy.

This clonotype was counted many times. The chain combines TRBV7-8 with TRBJ1-1; D perhaps matches TRBD1 (5 bases). This CDR3 has 13 residues. Germline V gene lookup returns CDR1 SGHVS and CDR2 FQNEAQ. V was trimmed by 1 base and J by 5 bases, leaving 8 bases between them. In DNA form, the CDR3 reads TGTGCCAGCAGCTTAGAGGGGAGGACTGAAGCTTTCTTT. It is translated as CASSLEGRTEAFF. The full variable domain, completed using reference TRBV7-8 and TRBJ1-1, is GAGVSQSPRYKVAKRGQDVALRCDPISGHVSLFWYQQALGQGPEFLTYFQNEAQLDKSGLPSDRFFAERPEGSVSTLKIQRTQQEDSAVYLCASSLEGRTEAFFGQGTRLTVV.

This clonotype was observed at least ten times. The chain couples TRBV6-5 to TRBJ1-2; TRBD1 might be the D (6 bases). Per germline, CDR1 MNHEY and CDR2 SVGAGI. The CDR3 has 16 residues. Trimming stripped 0 bases from V and 3 bases from J, with 14 bases between. DNA of the CDR3: TGTGCCAGCAGTTACTCGATTTCGGACAGCTACTATGGCTACACCTTC. This translates into CASSYSISDSYYGYTF.

The rearrangement links TRBV6-2 or TRBV6-3 to TRBJ2-7; D perhaps matches TRBD2 (5 bases). CDR1 is MNHEY and CDR2 is SVGEGT in the germline V gene. Trimming shortened V by 4 bases and J by 1 base, and 23 bases separated the two germline ends. The CDR3 loop spans 18 amino acids. The CDR3 DNA reads as TGTGCCAGCAGTTCCCCAGGAAATTACGGGGAGCCATCCTACGAGCAGTACTTC. It is translated as CASSSPGNYGEPSYEQYF.

This clonotype was seen ten or more times. This sequence joins TRBV5-8 and TRBJ1-1; D unresolved. Germline V gene sequence: CDR1 SGHTS, CDR2 YDEGEE. This CDR3 region has 12 residues. Trimming left V 2 bases short and J 10 bases short, with 12 bases between. The CDR3 DNA reads TGTGCCAGCAGCTTCCCCAACCTGGTAGCTTTCTTT. Translating it yields CASSFPNLVAFF. Full variable domain (missing parts from reference TRBV5-8 and TRBJ1-1): EAGVTQSPTHLIKTRGQQATLRCSPISGHTSVYWYQQALGLGLQFLLWYDEGEERNRGNFPPRFSGRQFPNYSSELNVNALELEDSALYLCASSFPNLVAFFGQGTRLTVV.

This clonotype appeared many times. The CDR3 DNA sequence: TGCGCCAGCAGCCAAGGACTAGTGACTGAGCAGTACTTC. Protein: CASSQGLVTEQYF. The V call is TRBV5-1, the J call TRBJ2-7, with 7 bases fitting TRBD2. After removal of 4 bases from V and 7 bases from J, the junction contained 8 bases not matched to a gene. CDR1 is SGHRS and CDR2 is YFSETQ in the germline V gene. The CDR3 consists of 13 residues.

This clonotype was observed at least ten times. This rearrangement joins TRBV10-2 to TRBJ2-7, with D perhaps TRBD2 (6 bases). V lost 7 bases and J lost 3, with 22 bases in between. The CDR3 has 16 residues. Germline CDR1 is WSHSY and CDR2 is SAAADI. Written as DNA, the CDR3 is TGCGCCAGCAACCCGGGACTGAGGCGGGACCACTACGAGCAGTACTTC. Protein sequence: CASNPGLRRDHYEQYF.

This clonotype was recorded at least ten times. This chain joins TRBV20-1 and TRBJ2-7; 10 bases match TRBD1. V gave up 3 bases and J gave up 9 bases; unmatched junction bases: 14. The CDR3 extends over 15 amino acids. Germline loops: CDR1 DFQATT, CDR2 SNEGSKA (reference sequence). In nucleotides, the CDR3 is TGCAGTGCTAGTGACCCCGGGACAGGGGTCCACAGGCAGTACTTC. This codes for CSASDPGTGVHRQYF.

Worth noting for this clonotype: This CDR3 fails to terminate in the conserved phenylalanine or tryptophan, so it likely reflects a read error. V and J are TRBV11-1 and TRBJ1-1; TRBD1 might be the D (6 bases). CDR1 and CDR2 (germline): SGHAT, FQDESV (reference sequence). The CDR3 runs to 12 residues. V lost 3 bases and J lost 7, with 9 bases in between. CDR3 bases: TGTGCCAGCAGCTTCGGGGGCAATGAAGCTTTCTCT. It yields the protein CASSFGGNEAFS.

This clonotype was seen more than once but under ten times. V gene TRBV6-5 combines with J gene TRBJ2-7; D is uncertain. V was cut by 0 bases and J by 3 bases, with 12 bases left in between. This CDR3 spans 15 amino acids. From germline, CDR1 is MNHEY and CDR2 SVGAGI. For the CDR3, the DNA is TGTGCCAGCAGTTACTCGTCATGGGGTAGCTACGAGCAGTACTTC. This sequence encodes CASSYSSWGSYEQYF.

This clonotype was picked up many times. The chain uses TRBV12-3 or TRBV12-4 and TRBJ2-2, with TRBD1 matching over 11 bases. CDR3 length equals 14 residues. The ends lost 5 bases at V and 8 bases at J; junction bases unmatched: 4. The CDR3 nucleotides read TGTGCCAGCAGTAGGACAGGGGGCGGAGGGGAGCTGTTTTTT. Its protein product is CASSRTGGGGELFF.

This clonotype showed up many times. This chain links TRBV4-1 with TRBJ2-7; TRBD2 aligns across 7 bases. V dropped 4 bases and J dropped 1; count of bases not matched to a gene: 4. Germline V lookup: CDR1 MGHRA, CDR2 YSYEKL. The CDR3 runs 14 residues. The CDR3 DNA sequence: TGCGCCAGCAGCCCTTTGGGAGGGTCCTACGAGCAGTACTTC. Translating it yields CASSPLGGSYEQYF.

This clonotype was seen ten or more times. The rearrangement links TRBV30 to TRBJ1-1; D remains unclear. Germline CDR1 GTSNPN, CDR2 SVGIG (reference sequence). Between the trimmed V and J ends, which lost 1 base and 8 bases, there was a span of 23 bases. The CDR3 runs 16 residues. CDR3 sequence: CAWSAPRTGPPSEAFF. CDR3 DNA: TGTGCCTGGAGTGCTCCCCGGACCGGTCCCCCGTCGGAAGCTTTCTTT.

The table lists this clonotype with many counts. This chain joins TRBV6-5 and TRBJ1-2; D is perhaps TRBD1 (6 bases). CDR1 is MNHEY and CDR2 is SVGAGI in the germline V gene. The CDR3 has 17 amino acids. Deletions cut 2 bases from V and 6 bases from J, with 22 bases between. The CDR3 DNA follows: TGTGCCAGCAGTTACGATACAGGGAGAGGGGCCCGGAATGGCTACACCTTC. Amino acid sequence: CASSYDTGRGARNGYTF.

This clonotype was observed a few times. This chain uses TRBV3-1 with TRBJ2-7, with D hard to call. Germline CDR1 LGHDT, CDR2 YNNKEL (reference sequence). The CDR3 sequence is 12 residues long. V shed 5 bases and J shed 3 bases, with 8 bases lying between them. The CDR3 region is CASSSAYYEQYF. CDR3 in DNA: TGTGCCAGCAGCTCAGCCTACTACGAGCAGTACTTC.

V gene TRBV6-1 combines with J gene TRBJ1-1; D remains ambiguous. This CDR3 region has 14 residues. From germline, CDR1 is MNHNS and CDR2 SASEGT. Trimming removed 4 bases at V and 4 bases at J, with 13 bases between. CDR3 coding DNA: TGTGCCAGCAGTGGAAGGGTGAGGAGCACTGAAGCTTTCTTT. Its translation: CASSGRVRSTEAFF.

This clonotype is a singleton in its sample. The chain couples TRBV28 to TRBJ2-7; D is unclear. Germline values: CDR1 MDHEN, CDR2 SYDVKM. V gave up 8 bases and J gave up 2 bases, with 16 bases separating them. The CDR3 contains 14 residues. CDR3 sequence reads: CASFSGSGAYEQYF. In nucleotides, the CDR3 is TGTGCCAGCTTTTCCGGCAGTGGGGCCTACGAGCAGTACTTC.

V and J are TRBV4-2 and TRBJ1-1, with D possibly matching TRBD1 (5 bases). With 0 bases removed from V and 5 bases from J, the gap between germline ends came to 10 bases. CDR1 LGHNA and CDR2 YNFKEQ come from the germline V gene. The CDR3 has 14 amino acids. The CDR3 DNA reads TGTGCCAGCAGCCAAGATTTGGGGGGTACTGAAGCTTTCTTT. Amino acid sequence: CASSQDLGGTEAFF.

Many counts were recorded for this clonotype. This chain links TRBV15 with TRBJ2-5; either TRBD1 or TRBD2 may fit D (6 bases each). Between the trimmed V and J ends, which lost 0 bases and 4 bases, there was a span of 15 bases. Germline assignment: CDR1 LNHNV and CDR2 YYDKDF (reference sequence). The CDR3 totals 16 residues. As DNA, the CDR3 is TGTGCCACCAGCAGAGATGGAGGGGGAGAATCAGAGACCCAGTACTTC. Residues: CATSRDGGGESETQYF.

There are many counts of this clonotype. The rearrangement links TRBV20-1 to TRBJ2-7; TRBD2 is a possible D gene (6 bases). V was trimmed by 3 bases and J by 3 bases, leaving 15 bases between them. There are 14 residues in the CDR3. Germline-derived CDR1 and CDR2 are DFQATT and SNEGSKA (reference sequence). CDR3 in DNA: TGCAGTGCTAGTGGGGGGACCACCCTCTACGAGCAGTACTTC. It codes for CSASGGTTLYEQYF.

This clonotype was detected ten times or more. V is TRBV15 and J is TRBJ2-5; D is unresolved. V lost 1 base and J 1 base, leaving 4 bases between the germline ends. The CDR3 extends over 13 amino acids. In germline, CDR1 is LNHNV, CDR2 YYDKDF (reference sequence). CDR3 nucleotide sequence: TGTGCCACCAGCAGAGCCACCCAAGAGACCCAGTACTTC. Translating gives CATSRATQETQYF.

This clonotype was observed at least ten times. This chain uses TRBV20-1 with TRBJ2-5, with D unresolved. The CDR3 length is 15 residues. Germline CDR1 DFQATT, CDR2 SNEGSKA (reference sequence). Trimming cost V 3 bases and J 2 bases, with 16 bases left between them. CDR3 coding DNA: TGCAGTGCTAGCCGGCCAAGCCCACCTCAAGAGACCCAGTACTTC. Its translation is CSASRPSPPQETQYF.

This clonotype was observed at least ten times. The chain has TRBV4-2 and TRBJ2-5, with D unresolved. The germline gives CDR1 LGHNA, CDR2 YNFKEQ. The CDR3 extends over 14 amino acids. V lost 1 base and J lost 2, with 8 bases in between. The CDR3 loop is CASSQGANQETQYF. CDR3 sequence (DNA): TGTGCCAGCAGCCAAGGTGCTAATCAAGAGACCCAGTACTTC.

This clonotype was seen just once. The rearrangement uses TRBV6-1 and TRBJ1-1, with no clear D. Germline V lookup: CDR1 MNHNS, CDR2 SASEGT. The CDR3 is 14 amino acids. V lost 6 bases, J lost 1 base, and 12 bases lay in between. This chain's CDR3 is CASSPERTNTEAFF. The CDR3 DNA reads as TGTGCCAGCAGCCCGGAACGGACGAACACTGAAGCTTTCTTT.

This chain connects TRBV6-1 to TRBJ2-7; D is undetermined. V was cut by 4 bases and J by 6 bases, with 10 bases left in between. Germline assignment: CDR1 MNHNS and CDR2 SASEGT. The CDR3 has 12 residues. In DNA form, the CDR3 reads TGTGCCAGCAGTGCTGGTGGTCCCGAGCAGTACTTC. Its protein is CASSAGGPEQYF.

Ten or more counts support this clonotype. This chain links TRBV27 with TRBJ2-7; no clear D gene. Germline V gives CDR1 MNHEY, CDR2 SMNVEV (reference sequence). V shed 8 bases and J shed 0 bases, with 14 bases lying between them. The CDR3 has 14 residues. The CDR3 is CASGIGPGSYEQYF. The CDR3 DNA sequence: TGTGCCAGCGGAATAGGTCCCGGCTCCTACGAGCAGTACTTC.

This clonotype was recorded many times. The chain employs TRBV11-1 and TRBJ2-3; D may be TRBD1 (7 bases). Between the trimmed V and J ends, which lost 0 bases and 8 bases, there was a span of 15 bases. The CDR3 runs to 15 residues. Germline V gives CDR1 SGHAT, CDR2 FQDESV (reference sequence). CDR3 region: CASSLAGPQGGTQYF. The CDR3 nucleotides are TGTGCCAGCAGCTTAGCAGGACCCCAGGGGGGTACGCAGTATTTT.